This T cell receptor beta chain was observed in a study of T-cell reconstitution after alpha-beta-depleted transplantation in children. Study results and caveats: Several hundred rapidly expanded clones from non-depleted graft cells reportedly supplied alpha-beta T cells about two months post-transplant.

Unique molecular identifiers featured in how the TCRbeta library was prepared. TCRdb reprocessed the PCR reads with MiXCR, giving one entry per CDR3 protein. The sample has a few hundred thousand distinct CDR3 sequences, about a quarter seen once. Germline trimming cut 5 bases from V and 5 bases from J; bases unmatched to any gene: 8. CDR3 length: 14 residues. This clonotype came up many times. Its antigen is unknown. This TCR derives from a male patient younger than 18 who had a stem cell transplant for acute lymphoblastic leukemia, so the T cells may come from the graft donor. V gene TRBV12-3 or TRBV12-4 combines with J gene TRBJ2-7; 8 nucleotides line up with TRBD1. The source was PBMCs, mostly from graft donor cells, collected 180 days after TCRalphabeta/CD19-depleted stem cell transplant. CDR3 sequence (DNA): TGTGCCAGCAGTAAGAGACAGGGGAGCGACGAGCAGTACTTC. Translation: CASSKRQGSDEQYF.